One sample yielded the 30 T cell receptor beta chains listed below, sequenced in a study of chemoradiotherapy in HPV16-positive cancers. TCRdb's table, derived via immunoSEQ multiplex PCR, lists solely in-frame clones and lacks some. This sample has 25,000 to 30,000 clones; about nine tenths occur once, and the top ten carry approximately 22%. Sequencing was performed on blood, taken from a patient who underwent chemoradiotherapy. These receptors all stem from a human donor with HPV-associated anogenital cancer.

The CDR3 is CASSLDGRGTTEAFF. CDR3 coding DNA: TGTGCCAGCAGCTTAGATGGTAGGGGGACCACTGAAGCTTTCTTT. The chain combines TRBV7-2 with TRBJ1-1, with D possibly TRBD1 on 6 matching bases. CDR1 and CDR2 (germline): SGHTA, FQGNSA. CDR3 length: 15 residues. V lost 1 base, J lost 4 bases, and 13 bases lay in between.

The V gene is TRBV6-5, the J gene TRBJ2-1, with TRBD2 identical over 10 bases. This CDR3 region has 15 residues. J lost 6 bases, V lost 3 bases, and 5 bases had no gene match. Germline assignment: CDR1 MNHEY and CDR2 SVGAGI. The CDR3 nucleotides read TGTGCCAGCAGTTATAAAACTAGCGGGACCAATGAGCAGTTCTTC. This codes for CASSYKTSGTNEQFF.

In its sample, this clone was seen once. V usage is TRBV7-2 and J usage is TRBJ2-3; 9 bases fit TRBD2. The CDR3 is 16 amino acids. V lost 5 bases, J lost 1 base, and 7 bases stayed unmatched. Germline V gives CDR1 SGHTA, CDR2 FQGNSA. CDR3 nucleotide sequence: TGTGCCAGCAGCCCCCAGCGGGGGGCTGGCACAGATACGCAGTATTTT. Encoded protein: CASSPQRGAGTDTQYF.

This clone was seen once. This chain links TRBV21-1 with TRBJ1-1. TRBV21-1 is a known pseudogene. This CDR3 region has 15 residues. CDR3 DNA: TGTGCCAGCAGCAAAGGGTCACGGGAACGCACTGAAGCTTTCTTT. Translated: CASSKGSRERTEAFF.

A single count supports this clone. This chain links TRBV4-1 with TRBJ1-5; 8 bases are a match to TRBD1. Germline CDR1 MGHRA, CDR2 YSYEKL. Trimming at V came to 4 bases and at J to 3 bases, leaving 11 bases not matched to a gene. The CDR3 sequence is 17 residues long. The CDR3 DNA reads TGCGCCAGCAGCCGAACGACCACAGGGGGATCCAATCAGCCCCAGCATTTT. The encoded protein is CASSRTTTGGSNQPQHF.

This sequence joins TRBV27 and TRBJ2-7, with D possibly called TRBD1 or TRBD2 (5 bases each). V was cut by 1 base and J by 7 bases, with 5 bases left in between. In germline, CDR1 is MNHEY, CDR2 SMNVEV (reference sequence). CDR3 size: 11 residues. Here the CDR3 reads CASSLWGEQYF. The CDR3 region has the DNA TGTGCCAGCAGTTTATGGGGGGAGCAGTACTTC.

V gene TRBV4-2 combines with J gene TRBJ2-5, with 8 nucleotides matching TRBD2. Germline lookup yields CDR1 LGHNA and CDR2 YNFKEQ. This CDR3 has 18 residues. Germline trimming cut 4 bases from V and 2 bases from J; bases unmatched to any gene: 15. CDR3 nucleotide sequence: TGTGCCAGCAGCCGCGAGTCGGGGGGGCCCGGCCAACAAGAGACCCAGTACTTC. Residues: CASSRESGGPGQQETQYF.

This clone was recorded only once. The V and J genes are TRBV10-3 and TRBJ2-1; the D gene is possibly TRBD2 (6 bases). The germline V and J ends were trimmed by 0 bases and 8 bases, with 11 bases remaining between them. This CDR3 spans 14 amino acids. The germline CDR1 and CDR2 sequences are ENHRY and SYGVKD. The CDR3 DNA is TGTGCCATCAGTGAGTCAGTAGCGGCAGATGAGCAGTTCTTC. Its protein is CAISESVAADEQFF.

The chain links TRBV6-5 to TRBJ1-1, with D perhaps matching TRBD1 (6 bases). Germline-derived CDR1 and CDR2 are MNHEY and SVGAGI. V gave up 6 bases and J gave up 0 bases, with 14 bases separating them. CDR3 length: 15 amino acids. The CDR3: CASSSNRELNTEAFF. The CDR3, as DNA: TGTGCCAGCAGCTCAAACAGGGAACTGAACACTGAAGCTTTCTTT.

Relative to its sample, this clone is hyperexpanded. The J gene is TRBJ1-2, the V gene TRBV30; D possibly corresponds to TRBD1 (6 bases). Germline CDR1 is GTSNPN and CDR2 is SVGIG (reference sequence). The V end lost 5 bases, the J end lost 7 bases, and 17 bases lay between the germline ends. The CDR3 covers 13 residues. The CDR3 loop is CAWPYRQGSGYTF. The CDR3, as DNA: TGTGCCTGGCCTTACCGCCAGGGGTCTGGCTACACCTTC.

The J gene is TRBJ2-1, the V gene TRBV28; D gene unclear. Trimming removed 3 bases from V and 4 bases from J, with 7 bases in between. The CDR3 contains 13 residues. Germline lookup yields CDR1 MDHEN and CDR2 SYDVKM. The CDR3 region has the DNA TGTGCCAGCAGTTTTAGCAGGTACAATGAGCAGTTCTTC. This codes for CASSFSRYNEQFF.

The gene calls are TRBV7-6 and TRBJ2-7, with TRBD1 matching 7 bases. Losses at the gene ends were 5 bases for V and 6 bases for J; bases not matched to a gene: 4. CDR1 is SGHVS and CDR2 is FNYEAQ in the germline V gene. This CDR3 is built from 12 residues. The CDR3 sequence: CASSPHRGEQYF. In nucleotides, the CDR3 is TGTGCCAGCAGCCCCCACAGGGGCGAGCAGTACTTC.

The chain recombines TRBV21-1 with TRBJ2-7. TRBV21-1 is a pseudogene segment. The CDR3 consists of 15 residues. CDR3 loop: CASSKEYANSYEQYF. In nucleotides, the CDR3 is TGTGCCAGCAGCAAAGAATACGCCAACTCCTACGAGCAGTACTTC.

This rearrangement joins TRBV30 to TRBJ2-3; D remains ambiguous. From germline, CDR1 is GTSNPN and CDR2 SVGIG (reference sequence). Trimming took 5 bases from V and 1 from J, leaving 10 bases between them. CDR3 size: 13 residues. The DNA for the CDR3 is TGTGCCTGGTCATCCCCGGGCACAGATACGCAGTATTTT. It specifies CAWSSPGTDTQYF.

This chain links TRBV6-6 with TRBJ2-3; D may be TRBD1 or TRBD2 (7 bases each). Trimming stripped 5 bases from V and 10 bases from J, with 10 bases between. Germline loops: CDR1 MNHNY, CDR2 SVGAGI (reference sequence). The CDR3 is 11 residues long. The CDR3 loop is CASSPGGAQYF. The CDR3 DNA follows: TGTGCCAGCAGTCCAGGGGGGGCGCAGTATTTT.

This clone was seen once. The rearrangement uses TRBV27 and TRBJ2-1; D is perhaps TRBD2 (6 bases). The V end lost 7 bases, the J end lost 11 bases, and 9 bases lay between the germline ends. CDR3 length equals 10 residues. Germline CDR1 reads MNHEY; CDR2 reads SMNVEV (reference sequence). The DNA for the CDR3 is TGTGCCAGCAAGACTAGGAAGCAGTTCTTC. Protein sequence: CASKTRKQFF.

This chain connects TRBV10-1 to TRBJ1-1, with 9 bases matching TRBD1. There are 15 residues in the CDR3. The J segment lost 0 bases and the V segment lost 4 bases, leaving 3 bases of the junction unmatched. CDR1 is WNHNN and CDR2 is SYGVQD in the germline V gene (reference sequence). The CDR3, as DNA: TGCGCCAGCAGTGTGGGGACAGGGATGAACACTGAAGCTTTCTTT. It encodes CASSVGTGMNTEAFF.

The chain joins TRBV30 to TRBJ1-3; D remains unclear. The V and J ends lost 3 bases and 0 bases respectively, with 6 bases between them. The germline V gene has CDR1 GTSNPN and CDR2 SVGIG (reference sequence). The CDR3 sequence is 13 residues long. DNA for the CDR3: TGTGCCTGGAGCCCGGACTCTGGAAACACCATATATTTT. The encoded protein is CAWSPDSGNTIYF.

The chain joins TRBV5-1 to TRBJ1-3; D is perhaps TRBD1 (5 bases). CDR3 length: 14 residues. Germline V gene data show CDR1 as SGHRS and CDR2 as YFSETQ. Trimming shortened V by 0 bases and J by 7 bases, and 11 bases separated the two germline ends. The CDR3 spells CASSLATGGNTIYF. The CDR3 DNA follows: TGCGCCAGCAGCTTGGCCACAGGTGGGAACACCATATATTTT.

The V call is TRBV7-3, the J call TRBJ2-2, with D possibly called TRBD1 or TRBD2 (5 bases each). The CDR3 loop spans 14 amino acids. The germline CDR1 and CDR2 sequences are SGHTA and FQGTGA. V dropped 6 bases and J dropped 7 bases, with 15 bases sitting between them. The CDR3 reads CASRSGPLDGELFF. The CDR3 nucleotides are TGTGCCAGCAGGTCGGGACCCCTTGACGGGGAGCTGTTTTTT.

The CDR3: CAWRLLSDTQYF. For the CDR3, the DNA is TGTGCCTGGAGATTACTTTCAGATACGCAGTATTTT. V usage is TRBV30 and J usage is TRBJ2-3; D uncertain. In germline, CDR1 is GTSNPN, CDR2 SVGIG (reference sequence). Trimming removed 3 bases from V and 4 bases from J, with 8 bases in between. This CDR3 has 12 residues.

This sequence joins TRBV6-1 and TRBJ1-2; 7 nucleotides match TRBD1. Germline CDR1 MNHNS, CDR2 SASEGT. The V and J ends lost 6 bases and 1 base, in that order; junction bases with no gene match: 5. The CDR3 sequence is 14 residues long. The CDR3 coding sequence is TGTGCCAGCAGCAGGACAGGCTTTAACTATGGCTACACCTTC. As protein: CASSRTGFNYGYTF.

The V call is TRBV4-3, the J call TRBJ2-7; maybe TRBD2 (5 bases). The V gene's germline CDR1 is LGHNA and CDR2 YSLEER. V lost 1 base to trimming and J lost 4 bases, with 11 bases between them. CDR3 length: 14 amino acids. In nucleotides, the CDR3 is TGCGCCAGCAGCCAAGCTCGGGGTGGGTACGAGCAGTACTTC. Encoded protein: CASSQARGGYEQYF.

V gene TRBV7-9 combines with J gene TRBJ1-5; a weak D match, TRBD1 (6 bases). Germline V gene sequence: CDR1 SEHNR, CDR2 FQNEAQ (reference sequence). This CDR3 has 16 amino acids. Trimming took 1 base from V and 5 from J, leaving 15 bases between them. CDR3 sequence: CASSLVGRGNDQPQHF. The DNA of the CDR3 is TGTGCCAGCAGCTTAGTTGGCAGGGGTAATGATCAGCCCCAGCATTTT. The variable domain in full, completed from reference TRBV7-9 and TRBJ1-5, reads DTGVSQNPRHKITKRGQNVTFRCDPISEHNRLYWYRQTLGQGPEFLTYFQNEAQLEKSRLLSDRFSAERPKGSFSTLEIQRTEQGDSAMYLCASSLVGRGNDQPQHFGDGTRLSIL.

This clone was counted only a few times. The V call is TRBV19, the J call TRBJ1-3; tentatively, D is TRBD1 (6 bases). Germline loops: CDR1 LNHDA, CDR2 SQIVND (reference sequence). The CDR3 totals 15 residues. Trimming left V 3 bases short and J 2 bases short, with 11 bases between. The CDR3 sequence is CASSMGAGPGNTIYF. Written as DNA, the CDR3 is TGTGCCAGTAGTATGGGGGCTGGGCCTGGAAACACCATATATTTT.

The chain links TRBV7-6 to TRBJ2-7; D uncertain. The CDR3 runs to 15 residues. Germline CDR1 and CDR2: SGHVS and FNYEAQ. The V end lost 5 bases, the J end lost 4 bases, and 18 bases lay between the germline ends. CDR3 DNA sequence: TGTGCCAGCAGCCTTCAACTTGGTGTAACGTACGAGCAGTACTTC. This gives the protein CASSLQLGVTYEQYF.

This chain links TRBV5-1 with TRBJ1-4; D call uncertain. The germline CDR1 and CDR2 sequences are SGHRS and YFSETQ. The germline V and J ends were trimmed by 3 bases and 4 bases, with 10 bases remaining between them. There are 14 residues in the CDR3. The CDR3 region is CASSSTPGNEKLFF. CDR3 bases: TGCGCCAGCAGCTCCACGCCGGGTAATGAAAAACTGTTTTTT.

The chain combines TRBV30 with TRBJ2-7; maybe TRBD2 (6 bases). This CDR3 region has 13 residues. V was clipped by 6 bases and J by 3 bases, with 15 bases between them. Germline values: CDR1 GTSNPN, CDR2 SVGIG (reference sequence). The CDR3 coding sequence is TGTGCCTGCCTTCCCCGGGGGTACTACGAGCAGTACTTC. Protein: CACLPRGYYEQYF.

The genes are TRBV4-3 and TRBJ1-2; no definite D call. The V and J ends lost 1 base and 2 bases respectively, with 11 bases between them. Germline CDR1 reads LGHNA; CDR2 reads YSLEER. CDR3 length: 15 amino acids. The CDR3 DNA sequence: TGCGCCAGCAGCCAAGTGAGGTTCTACAACTATGGCTACACCTTC. This encodes CASSQVRFYNYGYTF.

This clone has only a few counts. This chain joins TRBV5-4 and TRBJ1-1; D unresolved. The V end was cut by 3 bases, the J end by 0 bases, with 18 bases between. Germline assignment: CDR1 SGHNT and CDR2 YYREEE (reference sequence). CDR3 length: 17 amino acids. DNA of the CDR3: TGTGCCAGCAGCTCTGGTTACGGGGTCCCCATGAACACTGAAGCTTTCTTT. Its translation is CASSSGYGVPMNTEAFF. The whole variable domain, remainder taken from reference TRBV5-4 and TRBJ1-1, is ETGVTQSPTHLIKTRGQQVTLRCSSQSGHNTVSWYQQALGQGPQFIFQYYREEENGRGNFPPRFSGLQFPNYSSELNVNALELDDSALYLCASSSGYGVPMNTEAFFGQGTRLTVV.